The clone carrying this T cell receptor (beta chain) has a handful of counts. The data stem from a study of T cells in Graves' hyperthyroidism and ophthalmopathy. For the diagnoses, clinical symptoms, serum thyroxine and TRAb, thyroid ultrasound and orbital computed tomography were used. This sample holds PBMCs from less than 11 ml fresh peripheral blood. Germline V gene lookup returns CDR1 ENHRY and CDR2 SYGVKD. V was pared by 6 bases and J by 8 bases, with 9 bases of the junction left unmatched. The CDR3 totals 15 residues. RNA transcripts were the template for amplifying TCR beta CDR3 regions. TCR CDR3 regions were first amplified by RT-PCR with HTBI primers. TCRdb independently ran MiXCR on the multiplex PCR reads; one entry per CDR3 protein. The sample has about 400,000 distinct CDR3 sequences, about 15% seen once.

Sequenced: blood. This clonotype was obtained from a young woman with Graves' hyperthyroidism. The rearrangement links TRBV10-3 to TRBJ1-6, with 8 bases aligning to TRBD1. DNA of the CDR3: TGTGCCATCAGCGGTCAGGGGGCGGTGGATTCACCCCTCCACTTT. It codes for CAISGQGAVDSPLHF.